This is a list of T cell receptor beta chains from one sample in a study of T-cell memory formation after mild COVID-19. TCRdb recomputed calls from the 5' RACE reads with MiXCR, one row per CDR3 protein. The sample carries around 410,000 distinct CDR3 sequences, more than 20% recorded once. Sample: PBMCs or a T cell subset sorted from them (not recorded which). The source of these receptors is an adult woman who had mild COVID-19 (a few samples of this study predate the infection). Cell type and time point are not known. CDR3s include the opening cysteine and the closing phenylalanine or tryptophan. Each record gives: CDR3 protein, J gene, D gene, V gene. D genes are given only for firm matches.

CASSLGFVAYNEQFF,TRBJ2-1,.,TRBV7-6
CASSGGSGNTIYF,TRBJ1-3,.,TRBV4-1
CASSPSGIMNTEAFF,TRBJ1-1,.,TRBV11-2
CASSLRGGGEAFF,TRBJ1-1,.,TRBV12-3/TRBV12-4
CASSDMAFGGSEQFF,TRBJ2-1,.,TRBV6-4
CASSLDPARGDTQYF,TRBJ2-3,.,TRBV7-8
CASSSSGTGLGNEQFF,TRBJ2-1,TRBD1,TRBV7-8
CATSGQMNTEAFF,TRBJ1-1,.,TRBV24-1
CASSATGVRGDTQYF,TRBJ2-3,.,TRBV9
CASSSIYNEQFF,TRBJ2-1,.,TRBV7-9
CSVEVQGARGGKPTDTQYF,TRBJ2-3,TRBD1,TRBV29-1
CASSWGQKNTEAFF,TRBJ1-1,TRBD1,TRBV5-5
CASSVPGDGYTF,TRBJ1-2,.,TRBV7-8
CASSRGINQPQHF,TRBJ1-5,.,TRBV6-2/TRBV6-3
CATSDVNSDEQYF,TRBJ2-7,.,TRBV24-1
CASSLVGGGRTDTQYF,TRBJ2-3,.,TRBV11-2
CASSATGGFRETQYF,TRBJ2-5,TRBD1,TRBV6-6
CASSYSGLAGGDTQYF,TRBJ2-3,TRBD2,TRBV6-6
CASSDKGIEQFF,TRBJ2-1,.,TRBV25-1
CSARVERSLSTDTQYF,TRBJ2-3,.,TRBV20-1
CSAPHIAGNNEQFF,TRBJ2-1,TRBD2,TRBV20-1
CASSWDRNQPQHF,TRBJ1-5,.,TRBV6-2/TRBV6-3
CASSYPGRVEKLFF,TRBJ1-4,.,TRBV12-3/TRBV12-4
CASSVGTARHGYTF,TRBJ1-2,TRBD1,TRBV9
CSVGEGQTF,TRBJ1-2,.,TRBV29-1
CASSLSPGTGNGYTF,TRBJ1-2,TRBD1,TRBV12-3/TRBV12-4
CASSPQSRAMIYNEQFF,TRBJ2-1,.,TRBV7-9
CASSPPVGWLAGFQETQYF,TRBJ2-5,TRBD2,TRBV18
CASSLKSAQETQYF,TRBJ2-5,.,TRBV5-1
CATSRGQGESPLHF,TRBJ1-6,TRBD1,TRBV15
CASSQNERDTQYF,TRBJ2-3,.,TRBV4-2